This record covers a single T cell receptor beta chain. Sequenced by immunoSEQ multiplex PCR; TCRdb stores in-frame clones only, minus some. This sample has millions of clones, with more than 80% found just once. With 4 bases removed from V and 0 bases from J, the gap between germline ends came to 16 bases. Germline-derived CDR1 and CDR2 are GTSNPN and SVGIG (reference sequence). This CDR3 contains 17 residues. This sample stems from a study of shared clonotypes between healthy human individuals. The V and J genes are TRBV30 and TRBJ2-6; tentatively, D is TRBD1 or TRBD2 (5 bases each). Sample: naive CD4+ T cells sorted from blood. Subset described: CD45RA+ positively selected. This TCR came from a man aged 18 to 30 in good health. The CDR3 DNA is TGTGCCTGGAAACTGAAAGGGACGAGCTCTGGGGCCAACGTCCTGACTTTC. Translating gives CAWKLKGTSSGANVLTF.